The clone carrying this T cell receptor beta chain was detected only a few times. What it recognizes is unknown. The CDR3 contains 15 residues. V shed 1 base and J 4 bases; nucleotides not matched to a gene: 7. Germline CDR1 reads DFQATT; CDR2 reads SNEGSKA (reference sequence). This sample is part of a study of blood T cells in healthy people across ages. Findings and limits, study-wide: Correlation between TCR beta diversity and naive T cell percentage was strong.

Through a sample-barcoded 5' primer and a J-beta primer mix, a second PCR was run for about 6 to 11 cycles. Each TCR beta cDNA got a 12-nucleotide random molecular identifier. Every sample produced at least 2.5 million CDR3-containing paired-end reads. TCRdb passed the 5' RACE reads through MiXCR, listing each CDR3 protein once. The sample consists of some 1.1 million distinct CDR3 sequences, around two fifths of them appearing once. V and J are TRBV20-1 and TRBJ2-1; 7 bases map to TRBD2. Sequenced material: blood. This TCR came from a man aged 18 to 29 in good health. The CDR3: CSARVLSGAYNEQFF. The DNA of the CDR3 is TGCAGTGCTAGAGTCCTCAGCGGGGCATACAATGAGCAGTTCTTC.